The clone carrying this T cell receptor (beta chain) was found a few times. Its antigen is unidentified. Time point here: sample taken at primary tumor resection. Without sorting, whole RNA was sequenced from tumor, nontumor lung or frozen PBMC. The cohort: some 70 early-stage, untreated non-small cell lung cancer patients. These data come from a study of spatial heterogeneity in lung cancer. Overall study context: The average count in raw reads for each unique TCR and UMI combination exceeded 8.5 appearances.

Study outcomes and limitations: More often at tumor resection than at routine follow-up, ubiquitous expanded tumor TCRs were detected in the blood.

Carried by each TCR cDNA molecule was a unique molecular identifier. TCRdb fed the 5' RACE reads into MiXCR, producing one record per CDR3 protein. The table has 20,000 to 25,000 distinct CDR3 sequences, approximately 4.5% seen once. The CDR3 runs to 14 residues. Material: PBMCs, obtained at surgery. This clonotype originated in a male donor with early-stage non-small cell lung cancer. The rearrangement uses TRBV21-1 and TRBJ2-3; the listed D gene, TRBD1, was not tested against the DNA. TRBV21-1 is a pseudogene. The CDR3 protein is CASSTVRDTDTQYF. The DNA for the CDR3 is TGTGCCAGCAGCACAGTCCGGGACACAGATACGCAGTATTTT.